Presented here are 3 T cell receptor beta chains from one specimen sequenced in a study of cytomegalovirus exposure and HLA in healthy donors. A multiplex PCR was run with 60 Vbeta primers and 13 Jbeta primers. Using immunoSEQ multiplex PCR, the repertoire was profiled, and TCRdb retains in-frame clones only, with some absent. The sample contains more than 150,000 clones, approximately 84% of which appear only once. The sample was PBMCs. The source is a girl less than two years old in good health and CMV-seronegative.

The chain couples TRBV19 to TRBJ1-2; no clear D. CDR1 is LNHDA and CDR2 is SQIVND in the germline V gene (reference sequence). The ends were cut back, 1 base at V and 7 bases at J, with 13 bases in the middle. The length of the CDR3 is 14 residues. Here the CDR3 reads CASSIGGPSRGYTF. Here the CDR3 DNA reads TGTGCCAGTAGTATAGGAGGTCCCTCGCGTGGCTACACCTTC.

This rearrangement joins TRBV5-1 to TRBJ2-1; a possible D gene is TRBD2 (7 bases). The V and J ends lost 0 bases and 8 bases respectively, with 9 bases between them. CDR1 and CDR2 (germline): SGHRS, YFSETQ. The length of the CDR3 is 13 residues. The CDR3 DNA follows: TGCGCCAGCAGCTTGGGGGGGGGCTATGAGCAGTTCTTC. Its translation is CASSLGGGYEQFF.

This chain uses TRBV2 with TRBJ1-5; no definite D call. The germline V gene encodes CDR1 SNHLY and CDR2 FYNNEI. Trimming shortened V by 3 bases and J by 1 base, and 13 bases separated the two germline ends. This CDR3 comprises 16 residues. In DNA, the CDR3 is TGTGCCAGCAGTGAGGACCCCGGGGAGAGCAATCAGCCCCAGCATTTT. This translates into CASSEDPGESNQPQHF.